The rows below give T cell receptor beta chains drawn from one sample of a study of blood T cells in healthy people across ages. In TCRdb, the 5' RACE reads were re-called with MiXCR into one record per CDR3 protein. The sample contains some 1.7 million distinct CDR3 sequences, 28% of which appear only once. Material for sequencing was blood. The receptors here all came from a woman in her twenties or thirties in good health. The CDR3 runs from the conserved cysteine through the conserved F or W. A D gene is named only where the DNA matches it firmly. Clone size is stated in some rows and not others, as once, few, many or a class when expanded.

>TRBV5-1|15|few|TRBD2|TRBJ2-1
TGCGCCGGCAGCTTGGGAACTAGCGGAGATCGGTGGCAGTTCTTC
CAGSLGTSGDRWQFF
>TRBV3-1|12|-|-|TRBJ1-5
TGTGCCAGCAGTTCCGGGGGCAGGCCCCAGCATTTT
CASSSGGRPQHF
>TRBV30|12|few|-|TRBJ1-4
TGTGCCTATAACAGAGACGATGAAAAACTGTTTTTT
CAYNRDDEKLFF
>TRBV7-6|13|-|-|TRBJ2-3
TGTGCCGGCAGCTTAGGAAAAGGAGATACGCAGTATTTT
CAGSLGKGDTQYF
>TRBV27|16|-|TRBD1|TRBJ1-4
TGTGCCAGCAGTTCTCGGAGGGGAGGGGGCGGTGAAAAACTGTTTTTT
CASSSRRGGGGEKLFF
>TRBV7-2|14|few|-|TRBJ2-3
TGTGCCAGCAGCCCCTACAGGGAAGCAGATACGCAGTATTTT
CASSPYREADTQYF
>TRBV20-1|13|many|-|TRBJ2-7
TGCAGTGCTAGATCCCAGGGGAACTACGAGCAGTACTTC
CSARSQGNYEQYF
>TRBV12-3/TRBV12-4|14|-|-|TRBJ1-6
TGTGCCAGCAGTCCCCGACAGAGGTATTCACCCCTCCACTTT
CASSPRQRYSPLHF
>TRBV3-1|14|few|-|TRBJ1-5
TGTGCCAGCAGCCGCAGGACAGACGCTCAGCCCCAGCATTTT
CASSRRTDAQPQHF
>TRBV13|15|few|-|TRBJ2-3
TGTGCCAGCAGCCCCTACCGGGGACCCACAGATACGCAGTATTTT
CASSPYRGPTDTQYF
>TRBV9|18|-|TRBD1|TRBJ1-6
TGTGCCAGCAGCCGAACAATATTACTGACAGGGGAGAGTTCACCCCTCCACTTT
CASSRTILLTGESSPLHF
>TRBV30|12|-|-|TRBJ1-4
TGTGCCTGGATGGAAGAGAATGAAAAACTGTTTTTT
CAWMEENEKLFF
>TRBV4-2|14|-|TRBD1|TRBJ2-5
TGTGCCAGCAGCCGAGGACAGGGCCAAGAGACCCGGTACTTC
CASSRGQGQETRYF
>TRBV7-9|17|-|-|TRBJ2-1
TGTGCCAGCAGCTTCAGGAATGCGGGTGGGACCTACAATGAGCAGTTCTTC
CASSFRNAGGTYNEQFF
>TRBV6-5|14|few|-|TRBJ1-5
TGTGCCAGCAGTTACCGCAGGGAGGGTCAGCCCCAGCATTTT
CASSYRREGQPQHF
>TRBV7-2|15|-|TRBD1|TRBJ2-1
TGTGCCAGCCGTGGCGCGGGACAGGGTACTGGTGAGCAGTTCTTC
CASRGAGQGTGEQFF
>TRBV7-9|15|-|TRBD2|TRBJ2-3
TGTGCCAGCGCGCCTCTAGCGGGGGTTGCAGATACGCAGTATTTT
CASAPLAGVADTQYF
>TRBV12-3/TRBV12-4|16|-|-|TRBJ2-4
TGTGCCAGCAGTCCGAGACCGGCACTAGCCAAAAACATTCAGTACTTC
CASSPRPALAKNIQYF
>TRBV20-1|11|many|-|TRBJ2-5
TGCAGTGCTAGAGATCGAGAGACCCAGTACTTC
CSARDRETQYF
>TRBV11-2|12|-|-|TRBJ2-3
TGTGCCAGCACCCTACTTCAAGATACGCAGTATTTT
CASTLLQDTQYF
>TRBV2|13|few|-|TRBJ1-6
TGTGCCAGCCGGACCCTCCAGGATTCACCCCTCCACTTT
CASRTLQDSPLHF
>TRBV7-2|14|few|TRBD2|TRBJ2-5
TGTGCCAGCACGCGGGGGGGAGGGCAAGAGACCCAGTACTTC
CASTRGGGQETQYF
>TRBV5-1|13|-|-|TRBJ2-5
TGCGCCAGCAGCTTGGTGGAGGAAGAGACCCAGTACTTC
CASSLVEEETQYF
>TRBV7-9|14|-|-|TRBJ1-1
TGTGCCAGCAGCTTAGCGCGTGGTAGGGGTGAAACTTTCTTT
CASSLARGRGETFF
>TRBV6-2/TRBV6-3|13|once|-|TRBJ2-7
TGTGCCAGCGGATCTAGCTCCTACAATGAGCAGTACTTC
CASGSSSYNEQYF
>TRBV29-1|11|few|-|TRBJ1-1
TGCAGCGTTGTCGGGGGGGCTGAAGCTTTCTTT
CSVVGGAEAFF
>TRBV4-1|17|few|TRBD1|TRBJ1-2
TGCGCCAGCAGCCAAGATATGTGGGACAGGGTGTACTATGGCTACACCTTC
CASSQDMWDRVYYGYTF
>TRBV2|14|-|-|TRBJ1-5
TGTGCCAGCACACGGGGACGGGGCAATCAGCCCCAGCATTTT
CASTRGRGNQPQHF
>TRBV15|14|-|-|TRBJ2-5
TGTGCCACCAGCAGACAAGTCCAGCAAGAGACCCAGTACTTC
CATSRQVQQETQYF
>TRBV12-5|14|few|-|TRBJ2-7
TGTGCTAGTGGTTTGGAAGGGGGGAATTACGAGCAGTACTTC
CASGLEGGNYEQYF
>TRBV10-3|16|many|-|TRBJ2-3
TGTGCCATCAGTGAAGTTGATCCGGCGGTCACAGATACGCAGTATTTT
CAISEVDPAVTDTQYF
>TRBV7-2|17|-|-|TRBJ2-1
TGTGCCAGCAGCCCCAAGCGTCGGGCGGGGGCACACAATGAGCAGTTCTTC
CASSPKRRAGAHNEQFF
>TRBV14|14|-|-|TRBJ1-1
TGTGCCAGCAGCATGAGCAGGGTGAACACTGAAGCTTTCTTT
CASSMSRVNTEAFF
>TRBV12-3/TRBV12-4|12|-|-|TRBJ2-1
TGTGCCAGCAGCCTACAGTTTTCTGAGCAGTTCTTC
CASSLQFSEQFF
>TRBV20-1|16|few|TRBD2|TRBJ2-5
TGCAGTGCTAGATTGGCTAGCGGATGGTCCCAAGAGACCCAGTACTTC
CSARLASGWSQETQYF
>TRBV19|14|few|-|TRBJ1-1
TGTGCCAGTAGTACCCGCGCCTCTGACACTGAAGCTTTCTTT
CASSTRASDTEAFF